This T cell receptor beta chain was sequenced during a study of CD8 T cells in ankylosing spondylitis. There are 17 residues in the CDR3. CDR1 is SGHRS and CDR2 is YFSETQ in the germline V gene. Trimming stripped 0 bases from V and 2 bases from J, with 16 bases between. Using its own MiXCR run on the 5' RACE reads, TCRdb lists one record per CDR3 protein. Of about 250,000 distinct CDR3 sequences in the sample, 30% to 35% were seen once. Overall study findings and caveats: Matched ankylosing spondylitis synovial fluid reportedly contained a significantly enriched population of disease-linked clones.

This clonotype showed up just once. The antigen is not known. The source of this sequence is a male donor with ankylosing spondylitis or in good health (not recorded which). Sequencing input: blood, either unsorted or a sorted T cell fraction (not recorded which). This chain uses TRBV5-1 with TRBJ2-3; perhaps TRBD2 as D (6 bases). The CDR3 region has the DNA TGCGCCAGCAGCTTGGATCCTGCGGGGATTAACACAGATACGCAGTATTTT. Translated, it gives CASSLDPAGINTDTQYF.